A single sample gave rise to the 14 T cell receptor beta chains below, sequenced in a study of Graves' ophthalmopathy and Graves' hyperthyroidism. Amplified material comprised TCR beta CDR3 regions derived from RNA transcripts. Second-round multiplex PCR came after first-round RT-PCR with HTBI primers. Each CDR3 protein gets one entry after TCRdb re-called the multiplex PCR reads with MiXCR. The profile shows 350,000 to 450,000 distinct CDR3 sequences, about 17% of them singletons. Sequenced sample: peripheral blood. The receptors come from a woman in her late teens or twenties with Graves' ophthalmopathy.

As regards this clonotype: A much larger clone lies one base from this, so it may be a read error. The V gene is TRBV7-9, the J gene TRBJ1-1; no firm D call. Germline V CDR1 and CDR2: SEHNR, FQNEAQ (reference sequence). The CDR3 is 15 residues long. CDR3 loop: CASSQVVRVNTGAFF. The CDR3 DNA reads TGTGCCAGCAGCCAAGTGGTTCGGGTGAACACTGGAGCTTTCTTT.

There are many counts of this clonotype. The chain is built from TRBV27 and TRBJ1-2; D unresolved. Germline loops: CDR1 MNHEY, CDR2 SMNVEV (reference sequence). V was pared by 5 bases and J by 8 bases, with 12 bases between. This CDR3 contains 12 residues. The CDR3 sequence: CASSKGGWGYTF. The CDR3 DNA sequence: TGTGCCAGCAGTAAAGGAGGTTGGGGCTACACCTTC.

This clonotype was seen repeatedly, ten times or more. The V and J genes are TRBV15 and TRBJ1-1, with D possibly being TRBD1 (6 bases). The CDR3 is 14 amino acids. V dropped 5 bases and J dropped 3 bases, with 13 bases sitting between them. CDR1 and CDR2 from the germline V gene are LNHNV and YYDKDF (reference sequence). The CDR3 nucleotides read TGTGCCACCAGCCGGGGGGCTGAGGACACTGAAGCTTTCTTT. This encodes CATSRGAEDTEAFF.

There are many counts of this clonotype. This chain connects TRBV19 to TRBJ1-2, with D unresolved. Germline V lookup: CDR1 LNHDA, CDR2 SQIVND (reference sequence). The CDR3 covers 13 residues. V shed 3 bases and J shed 4 bases, with 9 bases lying between them. For the CDR3, the DNA is TGTGCCAGTAGTATTGGTCCGGCCTATGGCTACACCTTC. This encodes CASSIGPAYGYTF.

The sample holds many counts of this clonotype. The chain carries TRBV28 and TRBJ2-2; TRBD1 aligns across 7 bases. The CDR3 is 14 amino acids. The V segment lost 5 bases and the J segment 4 bases; nucleotides outside the gene matches: 4. Germline CDR1 is MDHEN and CDR2 is SYDVKM. As DNA, the CDR3 is TGTGCCAGCAGTCAAACAGGGGTCACCGGGGAGCTGTTTTTT. It is translated as CASSQTGVTGELFF. The whole variable domain, remainder taken from reference TRBV28 and TRBJ2-2, is DVKVTQSSRYLVKRTGEKVFLECVQDMDHENMFWYRQDPGLGLRLIYFSYDVKMKEKGDIPEGYSVSREKKERFSLILESASTNQTSMYLCASSQTGVTGELFFGEGSRLTVL.

At least ten counts were recorded for this clonotype. A much larger clone differs from this one at a single base, so this may be a read error. The chain links TRBV7-6 to TRBJ2-5; the match to TRBD1 covers 10 bases. The V gene end was trimmed by 5 bases and the J gene end by 5 bases; junction bases not matched to a gene: 5. Germline V CDR1 and CDR2: SGHVS, FNYEAQ. This CDR3 comprises 14 residues. The CDR3 nucleotides read TGTGCCAGCAGCGTGACAGGGGGCTGGGAGACCCAGTACTTC. Amino acid sequence: CASSVTGGWETQYF.

Many counts were recorded for this clonotype. The chain combines TRBV4-3 with TRBJ2-5; no definite D call. This CDR3 comprises 15 residues. V gave up 2 bases and J gave up 1 base, with 11 bases separating them. Germline assignment: CDR1 LGHNA and CDR2 YSLEER. Here the CDR3 reads CASSQKMGSQETQYF. The CDR3 DNA follows: TGCGCCAGCAGCCAAAAGATGGGCAGCCAAGAGACCCAGTACTTC.

The chain carries TRBV20-1 and TRBJ1-3; no reliable D call. CDR1 and CDR2 from the germline V gene are DFQATT and SNEGSKA (reference sequence). The CDR3 is made up of 15 amino acids. Trimming left V 0 bases short and J 4 bases short, with 13 bases between. The CDR3 sequence: CSARDWGVRGNTIYF. The CDR3 DNA reads TGCAGTGCTAGAGATTGGGGAGTAAGGGGAAACACCATATATTTT.

This clonotype was seen many times. The genes are TRBV28 and TRBJ2-5; 9 bases line up with TRBD2. The germline CDR1 and CDR2 sequences are MDHEN and SYDVKM. The V and J ends lost 5 bases and 5 bases, in that order; junction bases with no gene match: 12. The CDR3 has 16 residues. CDR3 in amino acids: CASSPYLAGLGETQYF. CDR3 DNA sequence: TGTGCCAGCAGTCCCTATCTAGCGGGGCTCGGGGAGACCCAGTACTTC.

A word on this clonotype: A much larger clone lies one base from this, so it may be a read error. The chain links TRBV7-8 to TRBJ1-5, with D possibly TRBD1 on 5 matching bases. Looked up from germline, CDR1 is SGHVS and CDR2 is FQNEAQ. The CDR3 contains 15 residues. CDR3 DNA sequence: TGTGCCAGCACCTTTACAGGAGGGAGCAATCAGCCCCGGCATTTT. Protein: CASTFTGGSNQPRHF.

This clonotype was detected ten times or more. V usage is TRBV7-2 and J usage is TRBJ2-5; a possible D gene is TRBD1 (5 bases). The V and J ends lost 5 bases and 5 bases respectively, with 24 bases between them. This CDR3 has 17 amino acids. Germline values: CDR1 SGHTA, CDR2 FQGNSA. The chain's CDR3 is CASSRADKPRRAETQYF. The CDR3, as DNA: TGTGCCAGCAGCCGTGCGGACAAGCCCCGTCGTGCGGAGACCCAGTACTTC.

This clonotype was counted at least ten times. The chain uses TRBV15 and TRBJ2-7, with D possibly being TRBD2 (6 bases). Germline V lookup: CDR1 LNHNV, CDR2 YYDKDF (reference sequence). Trimming shortened V by 1 base and J by 10 bases, and 8 bases separated the two germline ends. The CDR3 is 11 amino acids. CDR3 sequence (DNA): TGTGCCACCAGCAGAGGGGGAGGACAGTACTTC. Translating it yields CATSRGGGQYF.

This clonotype was counted at least ten times. The chain is built from TRBV11-2 and TRBJ2-2; no reliable D call. Trimming shortened V by 3 bases and J by 6 bases, and 14 bases separated the two germline ends. This CDR3 region has 15 residues. Germline V gene lookup returns CDR1 SGHAT and CDR2 FQNNGV. This CDR3 is CASSFDLVVAGELFF. Written as DNA, the CDR3 is TGTGCCAGCAGCTTTGATTTAGTAGTGGCCGGGGAGCTGTTTTTT.

Here the CDR3 DNA reads TGTGCCAGCAGCGCCTTCGAATCCGCTAGGACTGAAGCTTTCTTT. This translates into CASSAFESARTEAFF. This chain links TRBV9 with TRBJ1-1, with unresolved D. Looked up from germline, CDR1 is SGDLS and CDR2 is YYNGEE. V lost 3 bases to trimming and J lost 5 bases, with 17 bases between them. The CDR3 runs 15 residues.